This entry features one T cell receptor (beta chain) sequence. The assay was immunoSEQ multiplex PCR, and TCRdb's table has in-frame clones only and misses some. The table shows over 250,000 clones, with roughly nine tenths occurring only once. This record comes from a study of blood T cell repertoires in COVID-19. Study as a whole: The cDNA or gDNA used as material had been derived from T cells, B-cell-depleted T cells, or PBMCs.

Living in 24 US areas, the participants were between roughly 18 and 90 years of age. The study counted Cohort 3 donors as recovered given two negative PCRs, clearance, or symptom resolution. Germline V gene data show CDR1 as DFQATT and CDR2 as SNEGSKA (reference sequence). The J segment lost 7 bases and the V segment lost 6 bases, leaving 0 bases of the junction unmatched. This CDR3 has 11 residues. Sample: PBMCs or T cells enriched from blood (not recorded which). The receptor was derived from a woman aged 18-30 years who had recovered from COVID-19. The rearrangement joins TRBV20-1 to TRBJ1-6; 7 bases are shared with TRBD1. The CDR3 loop is CSAQGNSPLHF. The DNA of the CDR3 is TGCAGTGCACAGGGGAATTCACCCCTCCACTTT.